The 15 T cell receptor beta chains in this list originate from one sample, sequenced in a study of T cells in Graves' hyperthyroidism and ophthalmopathy. The TCR beta CDR3 regions underwent amplification using RNA transcripts as the source. During a first-round RT-PCR of the TCR CDR3, the HTBI primer set was used. One entry per CDR3 protein results from TCRdb running MiXCR on the multiplex PCR reads. The table shows more than 500,000 distinct CDR3 sequences, with 40% to 55% occurring only once. Sequencing was performed on peripheral blood or thyroid tissue (not recorded which). These receptors were taken from an adult woman with Graves' disease, either hyperthyroidism or ophthalmopathy (not recorded which).

The chain has TRBV10-3 and TRBJ1-2; D remains unclear. Germline V gives CDR1 ENHRY, CDR2 SYGVKD. This CDR3 region has 11 residues. V was shortened by 6 bases and J by 3 bases, with 5 bases between the two germline ends. The chain's CDR3 is CAISPDYGYTF. In DNA form, the CDR3 reads TGTGCCATCAGCCCGGACTATGGCTACACCTTC.

The sample holds one count of this clonotype. At one end the junction does not follow the germline gene, possibly because of a read error. The V gene is TRBV7-9, the J gene TRBJ2-5, with 7 bases lining up with TRBD2. Germline CDR1 and CDR2: SEHNR and FQNEAQ (reference sequence). The CDR3 runs 15 residues. The CDR3 DNA reads as TGTGCCAGCAGTTTAGCGGGCGCGGTTGGAGAGACCCAGTACTTC. This encodes CASSLAGAVGETQYF.

The V call is TRBV5-1, the J call TRBJ2-2, with 7 bases lining up with TRBD1. The CDR3 has 15 residues. V lost 4 bases and J lost 3; bases outside the gene matches: 6. CDR1 is SGHRS and CDR2 is YFSETQ in the germline V gene. As DNA, the CDR3 is TGCGCCAGCAGCGTAACAGGGGTCGACACCGGGGAGCTGTTTTTT. Its translation: CASSVTGVDTGELFF.

V gene TRBV7-9 combines with J gene TRBJ1-1; D uncertain. The CDR3 has 14 amino acids. V was pared by 5 bases and J by 1 base, with 11 bases between. CDR1 and CDR2 (germline): SEHNR, FQNEAQ (reference sequence). CDR3 loop: CASSPTGPNTEAFF. CDR3 sequence (DNA): TGTGCCAGCAGCCCGACCGGACCGAACACTGAAGCTTTCTTT.

The table lists this clonotype with many counts. This chain uses TRBV12-3 or TRBV12-4 with TRBJ1-2; D is unclear. The CDR3 is 14 amino acids. V was cut by 1 base and J by 3 bases, with 9 bases left in between. The CDR3 DNA follows: TGTGCCAGCAGTTTAGTCGCCTCAGACTATGGCTACACCTTC. It translates to CASSLVASDYGYTF.

Concerning this clonotype: A much larger clone lies a single base off, so this may be a read error. The conserved phenylalanine or tryptophan is not found at the CDR3 terminus, so this likely reflects a read error. This chain's CDR3 is CASSYGVNQPQHL. DNA for the CDR3: TGTGCCAGCAGCTACGGGGTCAATCAGCCCCAGCATCTT. The V and J genes are TRBV7-8 and TRBJ1-5; D remains unclear. This CDR3 has 13 amino acids. The V gene lost 4 bases and the J gene lost 3 bases, with 7 bases spanning the gap. Germline assignment: CDR1 SGHVS and CDR2 FQNEAQ.

This clonotype was seen at least ten times. V and J are TRBV7-3 and TRBJ2-5; a weak D match, TRBD1 (5 bases). The CDR3 sequence is 14 residues long. V gave up 2 bases and J gave up 1 base, with 8 bases separating them. Germline V lookup: CDR1 SGHTA, CDR2 FQGTGA. The CDR3 protein is CASSLFGAQETQYF. The DNA for the CDR3 is TGTGCCAGCAGCTTATTTGGGGCCCAAGAGACCCAGTACTTC.

This clonotype was seen only once. This rearrangement joins TRBV9 to TRBJ2-1, with TRBD2 matching 15 bases. The CDR3 has 15 amino acids. CDR1 and CDR2 (germline): SGDLS, YYNGEE. With 2 bases clipped from V and 9 bases from J, the junction kept 3 bases outside the gene matches. CDR3 sequence: CASSVRTSGRGEQFF. The CDR3 nucleotides are TGTGCCAGCAGCGTTAGGACTAGCGGGAGGGGTGAGCAGTTCTTC.

This clonotype appeared many times. The chain is built from TRBV6-1 and TRBJ2-2, with D tentatively TRBD1 (6 bases). The germline V and J ends were trimmed by 6 bases and 6 bases, with 11 bases remaining between them. The CDR3 has 13 amino acids. Germline V gene sequence: CDR1 MNHNS, CDR2 SASEGT. In DNA, the CDR3 is TGTGCCAGCAGGACACAGGGTGCCGGGGAGCTGTTTTTT. It is translated as CASRTQGAGELFF.

J is TRBJ1-1 and V is TRBV24-1; unclear D gene. From germline, CDR1 is KGHDR and CDR2 SFDVKD. This CDR3 is 13 amino acids long. V dropped 11 bases and J dropped 1 base, with 13 bases sitting between them. The chain's CDR3 is CASRKRENTEAFF. CDR3 DNA sequence: TGTGCCAGTCGTAAGCGGGAGAACACTGAAGCTTTCTTT.

This clonotype has a count of ten or more. V usage is TRBV4-3 and J usage is TRBJ2-2; the D is unclear. The V end was cut by 0 bases, the J end by 7 bases, with 6 bases between. Looked up from germline, CDR1 is LGHNA and CDR2 is YSLEER. The CDR3 has 13 amino acids. CDR3 nucleotides: TGCGCCAGCAGCCAAGATTTCAGCGGGGAGCTGTTTTTT. This gives the protein CASSQDFSGELFF.

The chain combines TRBV7-9 with TRBJ2-5; no clear D gene. The CDR3 loop spans 15 amino acids. CDR1 is SEHNR and CDR2 is FQNEAQ in the germline V gene (reference sequence). Trimming shortened V by 5 bases and J by 7 bases, and 20 bases separated the two germline ends. In DNA form, the CDR3 reads TGTGCCAGCAGCGAAATTGTGGGCGAGAGAGGGACCCAGTACTTC. It encodes CASSEIVGERGTQYF.

Worth noting for this clonotype: An end of the junction does not agree with germline; a read error may underlie this. This chain joins TRBV10-3 and TRBJ1-4, with 8 bases identical to TRBD1. This CDR3 comprises 23 residues. CDR1 and CDR2 from the germline V gene are ENHRY and SYGVKD. The CDR3 is CASSYSKDHRDRINWPTNEKLFF. The CDR3 DNA is TGTGCCAGCAGTTACTCGAAGGACCACCGGGACAGGATAAACTGGCCAACTAATGAAAAACTGTTTTTT.

A word on this clonotype: At one boundary the junction diverges from the germline segment, which might be a read error. V gene TRBV7-9 combines with J gene TRBJ2-7; 9 nucleotides align to TRBD1. This CDR3 is 15 amino acids long. Germline CDR1 is SEHNR and CDR2 is FQNEAQ (reference sequence). CDR3 amino acids: CASSRPGQGGYEQYF. The CDR3, as DNA: TGCGCCAGCAGCCGCCCGGGACAGGGTGGCTACGAGCAGTACTTC.

The chain combines TRBV10-3 with TRBJ2-7; 9 bases are shared with TRBD1. CDR3 size: 15 residues. The V and J ends lost 6 bases and 5 bases, in that order; junction bases with no gene match: 11. Per the germline V gene, CDR1 is ENHRY and CDR2 is SYGVKD. The CDR3 coding sequence is TGTGCCATCAGGGACCGGGACAGGGTCGAAGACGAGCAGTACTTC. Encoded protein: CAIRDRDRVEDEQYF.